This T cell receptor beta chain was observed in a study of CD4 T cells in relation to SARS-CoV-2 and coronaviruses. Overall study: Controls used an HIV-1 Nef peptide pool or no peptide.

Unexposed donor CD4+ T cells date from 2011-2018, before the COVID-19 pandemic. Isolation of CD4+ T cells took place after less than 11 days in culture. Concerning this clone itself: Antigen unknown.

The J segment lost 2 bases and the V segment lost 3 bases, leaving 7 bases of the junction unmatched. Germline V gene sequence: CDR1 MNHNS, CDR2 SASEGT. This CDR3 contains 15 residues. TCRdb's table, derived via immunoSEQ multiplex PCR, lists solely in-frame clones and lacks some. Of under 20,000 clones in the sample, approximately 75% were seen once. The TCR originated in a human donor in good health. Sequencing was carried out using CD4+ T cells from PBMCs, cultured in vitro. The chain uses TRBV6-1 and TRBJ2-7; TRBD2 matches at 7 bases. Here the CDR3 reads CASSDGSGGTYEQYF. DNA for the CDR3: TGTGCCAGCAGTGACGGCTCGGGGGGAACCTACGAGCAGTACTTC.